This T cell receptor (beta chain) comes out of a study of cytomegalovirus exposure and HLA in healthy donors (dated by TCRdb to about 2017). With respect to the entire study: An earlier analysis of 587 of the donors reported over 250 Gb of sequence data and 117 million unique TCR beta sequences obtained from around 170 million T cells. About 280 gigabases of sequencing data and approximately 80 million unique TCR sequences were included in an early release covering 500 to 750 HLA-typed donors. Among the approximately 400 genotyped donors, around 81% belonged to the genetic ancestry cluster associated with self-reported Caucasian donors. The aim of the study was to test whether cataloging public T cell receptors could identify signatures of past pathogen exposure. The T cell repertoires of under 750 subjects were profiled by immunosequencing and related to cytomegalovirus serostatus. In addition to the first cohort of approximately 650 subjects, a separate validation cohort of 130 or so different subjects was used. The study combined high-throughput TCR immunosequencing, statistical association of individual TCRs with disease status, and machine learning to predict cytomegalovirus infection status. To study patterns of TCR occurrence, a later analysis re-analyzed previously published TCR beta repertoires from 600 to 750 donors and added high-resolution HLA genotyping. Rather than using new phenotypic data, the later analysis identified candidate immune exposures from TCR beta sequences and from how often those sequences occurred across donors. An earlier analysis of about 600 of the donors used high-throughput TCR beta sequencing to judge whether each TCR beta V gene segment behaved as functional or pseudogenic. Alongside the repertoire data, information on donor age, sex, ethnicity and CMV serostatus was compiled. A later genetic analysis used genome-wide SNP genotypes for about 65% of the 666 donors, treating that subset as a discovery cohort. Every discovery cohort repertoire had been produced on one sequencing platform. HLA typing included class I and class II loci at four-digit resolution. Typing coverage varied by locus: about 620-630 donors for A, B, C, DRB1 and DQB1; roughly 500 for DQA1; approximately 610 for DPA1; roughly 470 for DPB1. Five DR-DQ haplotypes were handled as single units for association and clustering because linkage in the cohort was strong. Among some 400 genotyped donors of the cohort, an average of around 240,000 unique TCR beta nucleotide sequences were sequenced per donor, 15% to 20% of them non-productive. Overall study outcomes, separate from this receptor: At a false discovery rate of 0.05, a later analysis linked 16,951 TCR beta sequences to specific HLA alleles. Sequencing depth was assumed to be roughly uniform across donors in the presence/absence analyses, though that assumption may not hold. Correlated functional status among segregating V segments might be attributable to linkage disequilibrium, but an unknown experimental factor could not be ruled out. Most TCR sequences were seen in very few donors, while some public TCRs were found in many individuals. In vitro tests confirmed that a few of the cytomegalovirus-associated TCR beta chains recognize cytomegalovirus antigens. In a later analysis, HLA-associated TCR beta chains showed more clonal expansion and lower generation probabilities than non-associated chains that were equally common. The cohort was sequenced for TCR beta chains only, and without alpha or paired-chain data the features that could be detected were limited. According to a later analysis, TCR association rates differed among HLA loci, with DRB1 alleles showing the most associated TCRs and HLA-C alleles showing the fewest. Because some donors lacked HLA typing at each locus, the association tests relied only on the typed subset. The 87-base-pair reads could not distinguish some IMGT-functional V segments, including TRBV6-2 and TRBV6-3, so those segments were excluded. Most CMV-associated TCR beta chains appeared to be HLA-restricted in a later analysis, and the HLA associations seemed to be driven largely by CMV exposure. In a later genetic analysis, a missense DCLRE1C variant was associated with V-gene and J-gene trimming of TCR beta chains, and the association was replicated in an independent cohort. An earlier analysis of several hundred of the donors showed that most TCR beta V segments appeared in productive rearrangements either about 90% or about 30% of the time, which broadly matched IMGT annotations. A later genetic analysis reported fewer N-insertions in productive TCRs among donors in an Asian-associated ancestry cluster than the roughly 700-donor mean. It was suggested by the authors that the approach could potentially be generalized to other disease states and immunological phenotypes. Over 15 rarely observed V segments, including chromosome 9 orphons, were excluded from the earlier analysis of about 500 of the donors because counts were too low. In the study, 150 to 200 TCR beta chains were listed as associated with cytomegalovirus. The only immune exposure information available for the cohort was CMV serostatus. The classifier was reported to diagnose cytomegalovirus status with high specificity and sensitivity in both the original and validation cohorts. A cluster of highly shared sequence variants was judged likely to be a technical artifact of the sequencing pipeline. In a later analysis, several top co-occurrence clusters were reported to appear linked to parvovirus B19, influenza, CMV and Epstein-Barr virus. When HLA alleles, especially DR and DQ, strongly co-occurred, TCR associations were difficult to assign to individual alleles. A further reported finding was that TCR beta sequences accurately predicted the HLA-A and HLA-B alleles for most subjects in the first cohort.

Library method: the immunoSEQ multiplex PCR assay. A mixture of 60 forward primers for TCR Vbeta segments and 13 reverse primers for TCR Jbeta segments was used in the multiplex PCR. The CDR3 region of rearranged TCR beta genes was amplified from genomic DNA with a multiplex PCR assay. On the Illumina HiSeq System, the amplified TCR beta libraries were sequenced as 87-base-pair reads. On the authors' methods: A later analysis counted about 82 million unique TCR beta chains across the 666 repertoires, and 9 million to 14 million of these chains were shared by at least two donors. Raw reads were error-corrected and collapsed into unique sequences by a nearest-neighbor algorithm in which closely related sequences were merged to remove PCR and sequencing errors. CDR3 sequences were aligned to IMGT reference sequences to assign V, D and J gene segments. For a sequence to be retained, at least a six-nucleotide match to both a V gene segment and a J gene segment was required. A rearrangement was called productive if the CDR3 had no stop codons and remained in frame with V and J, and every other rearrangement was called non-productive. Following IMGT convention, CDR3 was defined as the stretch from the second conserved V-encoded cysteine to the conserved J-encoded phenylalanine. Sequences without an unambiguous match to a single V gene segment were excluded from the earlier analysis of 500 to 700 of the donors. In an earlier analysis of 587 of the donors, V segments were called functional above 56.7% productive rearrangements and were called segregating when the between-donor standard deviation exceeded 5%. A statistical classification framework was built for diagnosing cytomegalovirus status from the catalog of TCR beta chain sequences. V and J gene assignment, in a later analysis, came from comparing TCR nucleotide sequences with IMGT/GENE-DB human TR gene sequences. In a later analysis, CDR3 sequences and most-parsimonious VDJ recombination scenarios were assigned using the TCRdist pipeline. In a later analysis, every TCR beta chain was defined by the combination of its CDR3 amino acid sequence and its V-gene family, and reads without a unique V-gene family were dropped. To address suspected cross-contamination and a sequencing artifact, a later analysis removed around 590 highly shared, low-generation-probability nucleotide sequences. For each public chain, a later analysis derived a clonal expansion index from normalized ranks of inferred template counts within each repertoire. Generation probabilities in a later analysis came from a VDJ recombination model fitted to out-of-frame rearrangements, and those results were checked against IGoR. In a later analysis, TCR-TCR, TCR-HLA and TCR-CMV co-occurrence was scored with hypergeometric tests, and a repertoire-size bias correction was applied to TCR pairs. In a later analysis, false discovery rates were estimated by permuting HLA or CMV assignments 20 times. In a later analysis, co-occurring TCRs were grouped with DBSCAN, and TCRdist sequence similarity was added when clustering was performed within HLA-allele-positive subsets. Co-occurrence clustering excluded repertoires with fewer than 30,000 or more than 120,000 public chains, plus five with anomalous nucleotide sharing. In TCRdb, the immuneACCESS table is reduced to in-frame sequences with V and J assigned. These tables do not hold every clone; where another copy was compared, an unresolved V gene accounts for under half, and the others remain unexplained. V and J calls and clone size are given by that table; D and trimming were obtained from the DNA. This sample's table carries nearly 200,000 clones. Roughly 0.74% of the sample is taken by the ten largest.

With respect to this clone: Its specific antigen is unknown.

V loses 0 bases, J loses 0 bases, and the germline ends lie 11 bases apart. The germline V gene encodes CDR1 MNHNS and CDR2 SASEGT. The CDR3 sequence holds 16 residues, the cysteine and phenylalanine included. Of all the DNA, just the CDR3 is kept, 48 bases in frame from base 1. The cohort consisted of fewer than 700 healthy bone marrow donors. Cohort members were all nominally healthy when sampled, although unrecorded immune exposures were likely present. The donor tested CMV seronegative, placing the donor among the 352 seronegative members of the cohort. A peripheral blood sample was provided by each donor, and peripheral blood mononuclear cells were used for TCR beta sequencing. Genomic DNA extraction from the blood cell samples was performed with the Qiagen DNeasy Blood Extraction Kit.

This sequence uses TRBV6-1 and TRBJ1-1, with TRBD1 tentatively as D gene (6 bases match). The sequence was obtained from a boy aged 5 to 17 in good health and CMV-seronegative. The sequencing sample was made of PBMCs. Read as DNA, the sequence is TGTGCCAGCAGTGAAGCGCGGCACAGGGTGAACACTGAAGCTTTCTTT. Translated, this gives CASSEARHRVNTEAFF.